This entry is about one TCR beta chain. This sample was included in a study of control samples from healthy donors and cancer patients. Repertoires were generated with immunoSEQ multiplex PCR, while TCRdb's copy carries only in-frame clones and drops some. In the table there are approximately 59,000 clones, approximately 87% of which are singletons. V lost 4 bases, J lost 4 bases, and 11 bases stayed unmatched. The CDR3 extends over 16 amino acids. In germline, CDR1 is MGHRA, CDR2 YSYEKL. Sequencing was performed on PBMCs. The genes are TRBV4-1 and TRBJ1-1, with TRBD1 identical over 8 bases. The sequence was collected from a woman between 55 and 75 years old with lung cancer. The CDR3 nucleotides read TGCGCCAGCAGCCCGAGGCAGGGACAGGATATCACTGAAGCTTTCTTT. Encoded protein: CASSPRQGQDITEAFF.